These 32 T cell receptor beta chains were all obtained from the same sample, sequenced in a study of T cell clones after liver transplantation (dated by TCRdb to about 2019). The method was the immunoSEQ multiplex PCR assay. Sourced from immuneACCESS, this table was stored by TCRdb with only in-frame sequences that have V and J called. A share of the clones is absent; for the studies checked, an unresolved V gene accounts for under half, and the remainder has no known explanation. The sample records more than 15,000 clones, around 82% of which are singletons. The ten largest clones take up approximately 32% of the sample. Material: CD8+ T cells from blood, obtained about 50 months after liver transplant. These receptor sequences come from a human patient who received a liver transplant. Donor T cells from the graft may be present among the T cells after a transplant.

In this sample, this clone turned up a few times. The chain carries TRBV5-5 and TRBJ2-7; D may be TRBD2 (6 bases). Trimming cost V 4 bases and J 5 bases, with 19 bases left between them. In germline, CDR1 is SGHKS, CDR2 YYEKEE (reference sequence). There are 15 residues in the CDR3. In DNA form, the CDR3 reads TGTGCCAGCAGCACCCCTGGGACTCCGGGCGACGAGCAGTACTTC. Protein product: CASSTPGTPGDEQYF. The full variable domain, in which reference TRBV5-5 and TRBJ2-7 provide the parts outside the CDR3, is DAGVTQSPTHLIKTRGQQVTLRCSPISGHKSVSWYQQVLGQGPQFIFQYYEKEERGRGNFPDRFSARQFPNYSSELNVNALLLGDSALYLCASSTPGTPGDEQYFGPGTRLTVT.

The V call is TRBV2, the J call TRBJ1-1, with TRBD1 as a possible D gene (6 bases). CDR1 SNHLY and CDR2 FYNNEI come from the germline V gene. Trimming pared 8 bases from V and 4 bases from J, leaving 11 bases between. The length of the CDR3 is 12 residues. CDR3 nucleotides: TGTGCCAGCCGGAGGACAGCCACTGAAGCTTTCTTT. It yields the protein CASRRTATEAFF.

The chain employs TRBV28 and TRBJ2-5, with TRBD1 matching 10 bases. The CDR3 is 13 residues long. With 7 bases clipped from V and 4 bases from J, the junction kept 3 bases outside the gene matches. From germline, CDR1 is MDHEN and CDR2 SYDVKM. The CDR3 reads CASNDRGRETQYF. CDR3 in DNA: TGTGCCAGCAACGACAGGGGGCGAGAGACCCAGTACTTC. Full variable domain (outside the CDR3, taken from reference TRBV28 and TRBJ2-5): DVKVTQSSRYLVKRTGEKVFLECVQDMDHENMFWYRQDPGLGLRLIYFSYDVKMKEKGDIPEGYSVSREKKERFSLILESASTNQTSMYLCASNDRGRETQYFGPGTRLLVL.

CDR3 nucleotide sequence: TGTGCCAGCAGCATCGCCCCGGGGACGGACGAGACCCAGTACTTC. It encodes CASSIAPGTDETQYF. The gene calls are TRBV7-9 and TRBJ2-5; D is tentatively TRBD1 or TRBD2 (5 bases each). CDR1 is SEHNR and CDR2 is FQNEAQ in the germline V gene (reference sequence). The CDR3 length is 15 residues. V lost 5 bases and J 5 bases, leaving 18 bases between the germline ends.

The CDR3 nucleotides read TGCGCCAGCAGCCAAGTTAAAGACTCCTCCTACGAGCAGTACTTC. Encoded protein: CASSQVKDSSYEQYF. This chain uses TRBV4-1 with TRBJ2-7; no clear D gene. There are 15 residues in the CDR3. The V and J ends lost 1 base and 0 bases respectively, with 10 bases between them. CDR1 is MGHRA, CDR2 YSYEKL, per germline.

This chain joins TRBV19 and TRBJ2-1; TRBD2 matches 13 bases. CDR3 length: 16 amino acids. The V gene's germline CDR1 is LNHDA and CDR2 SQIVND (reference sequence). The junction had 5 bases not matched to a gene; V was cut back by 4 bases and J by 5 bases. The CDR3 bases are TGTGCCAGTAGTAAGGGGGGACTAGCGGGGCACAATGAGCAGTTCTTC. Its protein is CASSKGGLAGHNEQFF.

By sample fraction, this clone is medium-sized. The chain links TRBV15 to TRBJ1-1, with unresolved D. Germline V gives CDR1 LNHNV, CDR2 YYDKDF (reference sequence). The CDR3 length is 11 residues. V lost 2 bases, J lost 11 bases, and 9 bases lay in between. CDR3 sequence: CATSRSDRAFF. In DNA, the CDR3 is TGTGCCACCAGCAGATCGGATAGGGCTTTCTTT.

This clone was seen more than once but under ten times. The chain combines TRBV28 with TRBJ2-2; D unresolved. V shed 3 bases and J shed 6 bases, with 5 bases lying between them. Germline assignment: CDR1 MDHEN and CDR2 SYDVKM. The CDR3 contains 12 residues. The CDR3 bases are TGTGCCAGCAGTTTTCAGTCCGGGGAGCTGTTTTTT. Translated: CASSFQSGELFF.

The V gene is TRBV2, the J gene TRBJ2-7; D call uncertain. The CDR3 totals 14 residues. CDR1 is SNHLY, CDR2 FYNNEI, per germline. V lost 2 bases and J lost 4, with 12 bases in between. The CDR3 sequence is CASSESGSSYEQYF. Written as DNA, the CDR3 is TGTGCCAGCAGTGAATCGGGCAGTTCTTACGAGCAGTACTTC.

CDR3 sequence: CASSSNGGTSSYEQYF. CDR3 in DNA: TGTGCCAGCAGCTCCAATGGGGGGACTAGCTCCTACGAGCAGTACTTC. This sequence joins TRBV7-6 and TRBJ2-7; 8 bases agree with TRBD2. CDR1 and CDR2 (germline): SGHVS, FNYEAQ. The CDR3 loop spans 16 amino acids. J was trimmed by 0 bases and V by 4 bases; bases with no gene match: 8.

The rearrangement joins TRBV29-1 to TRBJ2-7; D assignment may be TRBD1 or TRBD2 (6 bases each). CDR3 length equals 13 residues. Trimming pared 3 bases from V and 5 bases from J, leaving 14 bases between. Looked up from germline, CDR1 is SQVTM and CDR2 is ANQGSEA. CDR3 sequence (DNA): TGCAGCGTTGAGGCGGGACATCAAAACGAGCAGTACTTC. It is translated as CSVEAGHQNEQYF.

V usage is TRBV4-2 and J usage is TRBJ2-2, with 7 bases that match TRBD1. V was pared by 2 bases and J by 4 bases, with 7 bases of the junction left unmatched. Germline V gene lookup returns CDR1 LGHNA and CDR2 YNFKEQ. This CDR3 contains 16 residues. This chain's CDR3 is CASSQRQGAGTGELFF. The CDR3 bases are TGTGCCAGCAGCCAACGACAGGGAGCCGGCACCGGGGAGCTGTTTTTT.

This sequence joins TRBV5-6 and TRBJ1-4; no clear D. CDR3 length: 15 amino acids. Trimming left V 1 base short and J 8 bases short, with 15 bases between. CDR1 is SGHDT and CDR2 is YYEEEE in the germline V gene. The CDR3 nucleotides are TGTGCCAGCAGCTTGCTTGCGACGGGGAGCGAAAAACTGTTTTTT. It codes for CASSLLATGSEKLFF.

The gene calls are TRBV7-6 and TRBJ2-3; the match to TRBD1 covers 10 bases. This CDR3 comprises 15 residues. Germline V gene sequence: CDR1 SGHVS, CDR2 FNYEAQ. V shed 1 base, J shed 6 bases, and the junction held 4 bases outside the gene matches. The CDR3 reads CASSLGDRGIDTQYF. CDR3 sequence (DNA): TGTGCCAGCAGCTTAGGGGACAGGGGCATTGATACGCAGTATTTT.

The J gene is TRBJ2-3, the V gene TRBV6-5, with 11 bases lining up with TRBD2. The CDR3 length is 15 residues. Germline V gene data show CDR1 as MNHEY and CDR2 as SVGAGI. J gave up 0 bases and V 5 bases, and 1 base lay outside the gene matches. The CDR3 DNA sequence: TGTGCCAGCAGTGCTAGCGGGAGGAGCACAGATACGCAGTATTTT. Residues: CASSASGRSTDTQYF.

This sequence joins TRBV27 and TRBJ2-7, with 8 bases aligning to TRBD2. The CDR3 is 14 residues long. Per germline, CDR1 MNHEY and CDR2 SMNVEV (reference sequence). The V gene end was trimmed by 0 bases and the J gene end by 2 bases; junction bases not matched to a gene: 0. As DNA, the CDR3 is TGTGCCAGCAGTTTATCGCGGGGGGCCTACGAGCAGTACTTC. Translation gives CASSLSRGAYEQYF.

Only a few counts were recorded for this clone. The gene calls are TRBV29-1 and TRBJ1-1; TRBD1 aligns across 9 bases. CDR3 size: 13 residues. CDR1 and CDR2 from the germline V gene are SQVTM and ANQGSEA. The junction had 3 bases not matched to a gene; V was cut back by 1 base and J by 6 bases. CDR3 in DNA: TGCAGCGTTGAAGTGGACAGGGGATCTGAAGCTTTCTTT. This encodes CSVEVDRGSEAFF.

The CDR3 is CASSQGTASHTEAFF. The CDR3 DNA reads as TGTGCCAGCAGCCAAGGGACAGCTAGTCACACTGAAGCTTTCTTT. V and J are TRBV4-2 and TRBJ1-1; D is perhaps TRBD1 (6 bases). Germline assignment: CDR1 LGHNA and CDR2 YNFKEQ. The CDR3 sequence is 15 residues long. Trimming removed 1 base from V and 3 bases from J, with 12 bases in between.

The genes are TRBV15 and TRBJ1-5, with D unclear. The germline V and J ends were trimmed by 1 base and 1 base, with 11 bases remaining between them. Germline lookup yields CDR1 LNHNV and CDR2 YYDKDF (reference sequence). This CDR3 contains 16 residues. Written as DNA, the CDR3 is TGTGCCACCAGCAGAGTTTCCATGGGAAGCAATCAGCCCCAGCATTTT. This translates into CATSRVSMGSNQPQHF.

The chain recombines TRBV12-5 with TRBJ2-5, with 9 positions matching TRBD2. The V gene end was trimmed by 9 bases and the J gene end by 3 bases; junction bases not matched to a gene: 5. The length of the CDR3 is 13 residues. Per the germline V gene, CDR1 is LGHNT and CDR2 is FRNRAP. CDR3 residues: CASYSGGKETQYF. CDR3 coding DNA: TGTGCTAGCTATAGCGGGGGAAAAGAGACCCAGTACTTC.

The rearrangement uses TRBV5-1 and TRBJ2-7; tentatively, D is TRBD1 (5 bases). Trimming took off 4 bases at V and 1 base at J, with 9 bases between the two ends. This CDR3 comprises 13 residues. The V gene's germline CDR1 is SGHRS and CDR2 YFSETQ. CDR3 bases: TGCGCCAGCAGCGCGACAGTTTCCTACGAGCAGTACTTC. Its protein product is CASSATVSYEQYF.

The chain joins TRBV19 to TRBJ2-4; 7 bases align to TRBD1. The CDR3 totals 17 residues. With 0 bases clipped from V and 6 bases from J, the junction kept 11 bases outside the gene matches. The V gene's germline CDR1 is LNHDA and CDR2 SQIVND (reference sequence). CDR3 sequence: CASSIDHAGGPRNIQYF. CDR3 DNA sequence: TGTGCCAGTAGTATAGATCACGCAGGGGGTCCCCGAAACATTCAGTACTTC.

This rearrangement joins TRBV7-9 to TRBJ2-2; TRBD1 matches 7 bases. CDR3 length equals 15 residues. CDR1 and CDR2 from the germline V gene are SEHNR and FQNEAQ (reference sequence). J was trimmed by 1 base and V by 5 bases; bases with no gene match: 4. CDR3 sequence: CASSEGDRNTGELFF. CDR3 nucleotides: TGTGCCAGCAGCGAGGGGGACAGGAACACCGGGGAGCTGTTTTTT.

The chain links TRBV10-3 to TRBJ2-2; D may correspond to TRBD1 or TRBD2 (6 bases each). The germline V and J ends were trimmed by 8 bases and 0 bases, with 13 bases remaining between them. Germline V CDR1 and CDR2: ENHRY, SYGVKD. This CDR3 has 15 residues. CDR3 coding DNA: TGTGCCATCTTGGGGGGCCAGTCGAACACCGGGGAGCTGTTTTTT. This encodes CAILGGQSNTGELFF.

This rearrangement joins TRBV5-4 to TRBJ1-3; D is perhaps TRBD1 (5 bases). Per the germline V gene, CDR1 is SGHNT and CDR2 is YYREEE (reference sequence). The CDR3 runs to 17 residues. Trimming shortened V by 2 bases and J by 0 bases, and 15 bases separated the two germline ends. This CDR3 reads CASSFRSIGGSGNTIYF. CDR3 sequence (DNA): TGTGCCAGCAGCTTTCGATCGATTGGGGGCTCTGGAAACACCATATATTTT.

This sequence joins TRBV7-2 and TRBJ2-1; D gene unclear. CDR1 and CDR2 from the germline V gene are SGHTA and FQGNSA. Trimming took 1 base from V and 7 from J, leaving 23 bases between them. This CDR3 is built from 18 residues. The CDR3 spells CASSLEAPDQYFQNEQFF. CDR3 DNA: TGTGCCAGCAGCTTAGAGGCCCCCGACCAATATTTCCAGAATGAGCAGTTCTTC.

The V call is TRBV11-2, the J call TRBJ2-7; the match to TRBD1 covers 8 bases. From germline, CDR1 is SGHAT and CDR2 FQNNGV. V shed 1 base, J shed 5 bases, and the junction held 7 bases outside the gene matches. This CDR3 has 15 residues. The CDR3 DNA reads as TGTGCCAGCAGCTTAGTTTGGACAGGGTCTAACGAGCAGTACTTC. It specifies CASSLVWTGSNEQYF.

A note on this clone: At one end, the junction sequence differs from germline, possibly due to a read error. This sequence joins TRBV5-5 and TRBJ2-2; the match to TRBD1 covers 7 bases. CDR1 is SGHKS, CDR2 YYEKEE, per germline (reference sequence). The CDR3 has 14 amino acids. The CDR3 DNA is TGCGCCAGCAGCCCCGGGACAGTTACCGGGGAGCTGTTTTTT. Its protein is CASSPGTVTGELFF.

The chain is built from TRBV9 and TRBJ1-1; the D gene is possibly TRBD1 (5 bases). CDR1 SGDLS and CDR2 YYNGEE come from the germline V gene. V was clipped by 0 bases and J by 3 bases, with 12 bases between them. CDR3 length: 15 residues. The CDR3 sequence: CASSVVSDRYTEAFF. The CDR3 nucleotides read TGTGCCAGCAGCGTAGTATCTGACAGATACACTGAAGCTTTCTTT.

This clone occurred a few times. This chain links TRBV6-4 with TRBJ1-2, with 10 bases fitting TRBD1. The V gene end was trimmed by 4 bases and the J gene end by 8 bases; junction bases not matched to a gene: 10. Looked up from germline, CDR1 is MRHNA and CDR2 is SNTAGT. The CDR3 is made up of 15 amino acids. The CDR3 loop reads CASSARGDRGHGYTF. The CDR3 region has the DNA TGTGCCAGCAGTGCGCGGGGGGACAGGGGTCACGGCTACACCTTC.

The V and J genes are TRBV7-7 and TRBJ2-7, with D maybe TRBD2 (6 bases). The CDR3 is made up of 14 amino acids. The germline V gene encodes CDR1 SSHAT and CDR2 FNYEAQ (reference sequence). Trimming took off 5 bases at V and 3 bases at J, with 14 bases between the two ends. For the CDR3, the DNA is TGTGCCAGCAGCCCACAATCGGGGGACTACGAGCAGTACTTC. It translates to CASSPQSGDYEQYF.

This clone was observed once. In DNA form, the CDR3 reads TGTGCCACCAGCAGAGATTCCCTTGAGGAGCCCCAGCATTTT. The encoded protein is CATSRDSLEEPQHF. V gene TRBV15 combines with J gene TRBJ1-5, with unresolved D. This CDR3 has 14 amino acids. CDR1 and CDR2 from the germline V gene are LNHNV and YYDKDF (reference sequence). Trimming left V 0 bases short and J 8 bases short, with 11 bases between.